A single sample is the source of the 30 T cell receptor beta chains below, sequenced in a study of blood T cell repertoires in COVID-19. Method: immunoSEQ multiplex PCR; TCRdb's copy keeps in-frame clones and lacks some. The sample contains roughly 56,000 clones, around four fifths of which appear only once. The sequencing input was peripheral blood. The receptors stem from a man between 65 and 79 years old with acute or convalescent COVID-19.

This chain uses TRBV9 with TRBJ2-3; TRBD2 matches at 9 bases. This CDR3 has 16 residues. With V trimmed by 2 bases and J by 6 bases, 10 bases remained unmatched. CDR1 is SGDLS, CDR2 YYNGEE, per germline. The CDR3 bases are TGTGCCAGCAGCGTGAGCGGGGGCGGGGGGGCTGATACGCAGTATTTT. Amino acid sequence: CASSVSGGGGADTQYF.

The chain is built from TRBV5-1 and TRBJ2-2; 12 bases line up with TRBD1. The CDR3 totals 16 residues. V lost 4 bases and J lost 4; bases outside the gene matches: 5. Germline V gene data show CDR1 as SGHRS and CDR2 as YFSETQ. Here the CDR3 reads CASSRGQGAGTGELFF. CDR3 DNA sequence: TGCGCCAGCAGCAGGGGACAGGGGGCCGGCACCGGGGAGCTGTTTTTT.

This chain connects TRBV5-1 to TRBJ2-5; 9 bases match TRBD1. Losses at the gene ends were 3 bases for V and 4 bases for J; bases not matched to a gene: 4. This CDR3 comprises 14 residues. From germline, CDR1 is SGHRS and CDR2 YFSETQ. The CDR3 region has the DNA TGCGCCAGCAGCTCCAGGACAGGGGTAGAGACCCAGTACTTC. Amino acid sequence: CASSSRTGVETQYF.

This rearrangement joins TRBV7-9 to TRBJ1-2, with D perhaps TRBD1 (6 bases). The V gene's germline CDR1 is SEHNR and CDR2 FQNEAQ (reference sequence). Trimming removed 3 bases at V and 4 bases at J, with 9 bases between. The CDR3 extends over 13 amino acids. The CDR3 is CASSLIGGYGYTF. For the CDR3, the DNA is TGTGCCAGCAGCTTGATAGGGGGCTATGGCTACACCTTC.

The chain couples TRBV11-2 to TRBJ1-6; 11 bases fit TRBD1. V was pared by 3 bases and J by 10 bases, with 5 bases of the junction left unmatched. The CDR3 contains 15 residues. Germline lookup yields CDR1 SGHAT and CDR2 FQNNGV. CDR3 amino acids: CASSFLGTGGSPLHF. CDR3 nucleotides: TGTGCCAGCAGCTTCTTGGGGACAGGGGGATCACCCCTCCACTTT. Using reference TRBV11-2 and TRBJ1-6 for the parts outside the CDR3, the full variable domain is EAGVAQSPRYKIIEKRQSVAFWCNPISGHATLYWYQQILGQGPKLLIQFQNNGVVDDSQLPKDRFSAERLKGVDSTLKIQPAKLEDSAVYLCASSFLGTGGSPLHFGNGTRLTVT.

As regards this clone: Additional DNA sequences in this sample encode the identical CDR3. The gene calls are TRBV9 and TRBJ2-1; D uncertain. The V end lost 0 bases, the J end lost 6 bases, and 7 bases lay between the germline ends. Germline loops: CDR1 SGDLS, CDR2 YYNGEE. This CDR3 has 13 residues. The CDR3 region has the DNA TGTGCCAGCAGCGTAGCTCGCGGCAATGAGCAGTTCTTC. The encoded protein is CASSVARGNEQFF.

The chain uses TRBV5-8 and TRBJ1-1; no clear D. This CDR3 region has 13 residues. V lost 1 base and J 4 bases, leaving 8 bases between the germline ends. Germline V gene data show CDR1 as SGHTS and CDR2 as YDEGEE. The CDR3 coding sequence is TGTGCCAGCAGCTTGTTCGGGGTCACTGAAGCTTTCTTT. It encodes CASSLFGVTEAFF.

This clone was found once. CDR3 sequence reads: CASSPDIAYEQYF. The CDR3 DNA reads TGTGCCAGCAGTCCGGACATTGCCTACGAGCAGTACTTC. The gene calls are TRBV12-3 or TRBV12-4 and TRBJ2-7, with D possibly matching TRBD1 (5 bases). V was cut by 5 bases and J by 2 bases, with 10 bases left in between. The CDR3 length is 13 residues.

The V and J genes are TRBV6-5 and TRBJ2-7; D call uncertain. The CDR3 contains 16 residues. Per the germline V gene, CDR1 is MNHEY and CDR2 is SVGAGI. Between the trimmed V and J ends, which lost 0 bases and 1 base, there was a span of 13 bases. CDR3 region: CASSYSSRFPSYEQYF. CDR3 sequence (DNA): TGTGCCAGCAGTTACTCGTCCAGGTTCCCATCCTACGAGCAGTACTTC.

This clone was seen only a few times. The V gene is TRBV7-9, the J gene TRBJ1-2, with 12 nucleotides matching TRBD1. Losses at the gene ends were 1 base for V and 8 bases for J; bases not matched to a gene: 5. Germline lookup yields CDR1 SEHNR and CDR2 FQNEAQ (reference sequence). The CDR3 totals 15 residues. The CDR3 loop is CASSLGDRGRMGYTF. Written as DNA, the CDR3 is TGTGCCAGCAGCTTAGGGGACAGGGGGCGGATGGGCTACACCTTC. Combining the CDR3 with reference TRBV7-9 and TRBJ1-2 gives the whole variable domain DTGVSQNPRHKITKRGQNVTFRCDPISEHNRLYWYRQTLGQGPEFLTYFQNEAQLEKSRLLSDRFSAERPKGSFSTLEIQRTEQGDSAMYLCASSLGDRGRMGYTFGSGTRLTVV.

This rearrangement joins TRBV19 to TRBJ1-5; 9 bases are a match to TRBD1. V lost 6 bases to trimming and J lost 1 base; unmatched junction nucleotides: 10. The CDR3 loop spans 17 amino acids. Germline CDR1 and CDR2: LNHDA and SQIVND (reference sequence). The CDR3 reads CASSLKGTGMSNQPQHF. The CDR3 nucleotides are TGTGCCAGTAGCCTGAAAGGGACAGGGATGAGCAATCAGCCCCAGCATTTT.

The chain joins TRBV7-3 to TRBJ2-1; TRBD2 is a possible D gene (6 bases). V was cut by 1 base and J by 0 bases, with 7 bases left in between. The CDR3 runs to 15 residues. The germline CDR1 and CDR2 sequences are SGHTA and FQGTGA. The CDR3 DNA follows: TGTGCCAGCAGCTTAATCGGGGGCTCCTACAATGAGCAGTTCTTC. It translates to CASSLIGGSYNEQFF.

This rearrangement joins TRBV28 to TRBJ2-7; 11 nucleotides line up with TRBD2. CDR1 is MDHEN and CDR2 is SYDVKM in the germline V gene. The CDR3 contains 15 residues. V dropped 4 bases and J dropped 2; count of bases not matched to a gene: 4. The CDR3 DNA follows: TGTGCCAGCAGTTCCCTAGCGGGGGGTCCCTACGAGCAGTACTTC. Its translation is CASSSLAGGPYEQYF.

This clone was counted a few times. The gene calls are TRBV18 and TRBJ1-5; the D gene is possibly TRBD1 (6 bases). The CDR3 consists of 13 residues. V lost 3 bases and J 4 bases, leaving 7 bases between the germline ends. Germline V CDR1 and CDR2: KGHSH, LQKENI. CDR3 residues: CASSPQGNQPQHF. CDR3 DNA: TGTGCCAGCTCACCTCAGGGGAATCAGCCCCAGCATTTT.

This rearrangement joins TRBV6-1 to TRBJ2-5; perhaps TRBD2 as D (6 bases). Germline V gene data show CDR1 as MNHNS and CDR2 as SASEGT. With 3 bases removed from V and 4 bases from J, the gap between germline ends came to 12 bases. The CDR3 is made up of 14 amino acids. The DNA for the CDR3 is TGTGCCAGCAGTGAGGGGGGACGAGGAGAGACCCAGTACTTC. As protein: CASSEGGRGETQYF.

A few counts support this clone. The chain uses TRBV3-1 (or the pseudogene TRBV3-2) and TRBJ2-1; maybe TRBD1 (5 bases). V was pared by 4 bases and J by 4 bases, with 14 bases between. CDR1 LGHDT and CDR2 YNNKEL come from the germline V gene (reference sequence). This CDR3 is built from 15 residues. This CDR3 is CASSREPTVYNEQFF. For the CDR3, the DNA is TGTGCCAGCAGCCGGGAACCGACAGTGTACAATGAGCAGTTCTTC.

This clone was observed once. The chain is built from TRBV6-1 and TRBJ1-2; D perhaps matches TRBD1 (6 bases). The germline V gene encodes CDR1 MNHNS and CDR2 SASEGT. CDR3 length: 14 amino acids. V lost 1 base and J lost 7, with 13 bases in between. The CDR3 here is CASSEVLQGRGYTF. DNA for the CDR3: TGTGCCAGCAGTGAAGTATTACAGGGTCGTGGCTACACCTTC.

The chain employs TRBV12-5 and TRBJ2-7; perhaps TRBD1 as D (5 bases). There are 16 residues in the CDR3. CDR1 LGHNT and CDR2 FRNRAP come from the germline V gene. V lost 7 bases to trimming and J lost 0 bases, with 19 bases between them. This chain's CDR3 is CASAPIQGLASYEQYF. The CDR3 nucleotides read TGTGCTAGTGCACCTATCCAGGGCCTGGCCTCCTACGAGCAGTACTTC.

The rearrangement links TRBV2 to TRBJ1-2; weak D call: TRBD1 (5 bases). This CDR3 is built from 13 residues. Germline values: CDR1 SNHLY, CDR2 FYNNEI. The V and J ends lost 4 bases and 6 bases respectively, with 12 bases between them. Written as DNA, the CDR3 is TGTGCCAGCAGTGCGTCCAGGGTTGATGGCTACACCTTC. Encoded protein: CASSASRVDGYTF.

The rearrangement uses TRBV3-1 (or the pseudogene TRBV3-2) and TRBJ2-2; the match to TRBD2 covers 8 bases. J lost 7 bases, V lost 4 bases, and 2 bases had no gene match. Germline CDR1 LGHDT, CDR2 YNNKEL (reference sequence). CDR3 length: 13 amino acids. The CDR3 region is CASSLLAGGELFF. The CDR3 DNA follows: TGTGCCAGCAGCCTCCTAGCGGGCGGGGAGCTGTTTTTT.

This chain's CDR3 is CASSALGGGQGNSPLHF. CDR3 DNA: TGTGCCAGCAGCGCCCTTGGGGGGGGACAGGGAAATTCACCCCTCCACTTT. V and J are TRBV7-2 and TRBJ1-6, with 9 bases fitting TRBD1. J gave up 7 bases and V 5 bases, and 12 bases lay outside the gene matches. Germline V gene data show CDR1 as SGHTA and CDR2 as FQGNSA. CDR3 length: 17 residues.

This chain connects TRBV5-4 to TRBJ2-7; D possibly corresponds to TRBD1 (6 bases). Trimming stripped 4 bases from V and 4 bases from J, with 12 bases between. The germline V gene encodes CDR1 SGHNT and CDR2 YYREEE (reference sequence). The CDR3 has 13 amino acids. CDR3 nucleotide sequence: TGTGCCAGCAGCCACGGACAGACATACGAGCAGTACTTC. Protein sequence: CASSHGQTYEQYF.

This chain joins TRBV19 and TRBJ1-2; D remains ambiguous. This CDR3 contains 13 residues. The V gene's germline CDR1 is LNHDA and CDR2 SQIVND (reference sequence). V was trimmed by 3 bases and J by 7 bases, leaving 12 bases between them. The CDR3 loop is CASSMEGDGGYTF. The CDR3 nucleotides read TGTGCCAGTAGTATGGAAGGAGATGGTGGCTACACCTTC.

The chain is built from TRBV5-1 and TRBJ1-5; D gene unclear. The CDR3 length is 15 residues. With 0 bases removed from V and 0 bases from J, the gap between germline ends came to 7 bases. Germline V gives CDR1 SGHRS, CDR2 YFSETQ. CDR3 coding DNA: TGCGCCAGCAGCTTGGGGGCAGCTAGCAATCAGCCCCAGCATTTT. Translation gives CASSLGAASNQPQHF.

This sequence joins TRBV5-6 and TRBJ1-6; no reliable D call. Germline lookup yields CDR1 SGHDT and CDR2 YYEEEE. This CDR3 region has 15 residues. Trimming removed 7 bases from V and 10 bases from J, with 21 bases in between. CDR3 nucleotide sequence: TGTGCCAGCGCCAGAGTAGAGGAATGGCGCTCACCCCTCCACTTT. Its protein is CASARVEEWRSPLHF.

The table lists this clone with a few counts. The genes are TRBV18 and TRBJ1-1; the match to TRBD1 covers 8 bases. The CDR3 runs 14 residues. Trimming removed 6 bases from V and 2 bases from J; junction bases left unmatched: 5. Germline V CDR1 and CDR2: KGHSH, LQKENI. The CDR3 sequence is CASSRGQGNTEAFF. CDR3 nucleotides: TGTGCCAGCTCCCGAGGACAGGGCAACACTGAAGCTTTCTTT.

This clone has a handful of counts. The chain combines TRBV18 with TRBJ1-5; 8 nucleotides align to TRBD1. The CDR3 runs to 16 residues. Germline V gives CDR1 KGHSH, CDR2 LQKENI. The J segment lost 7 bases and the V segment lost 3 bases, leaving 11 bases of the junction unmatched. CDR3 loop: CASSPTRQGARQPQHF. CDR3 bases: TGTGCCAGCTCACCGACTAGGCAGGGGGCGAGGCAGCCCCAGCATTTT.

CDR3 region: CATGIRGAGTDTQYF. CDR3 bases: TGTGCCACCGGAATCAGGGGGGCCGGCACAGATACGCAGTATTTT. J is TRBJ2-3 and V is TRBV28; possibly TRBD1 for D (7 bases). The CDR3 consists of 15 residues. CDR1 and CDR2 from the germline V gene are MDHEN and SYDVKM. V lost 10 bases and J 1 base, leaving 18 bases between the germline ends.

The genes are TRBV5-5 and TRBJ2-3; TRBD2 aligns across 9 bases. This CDR3 has 16 residues. CDR1 and CDR2 from the germline V gene are SGHKS and YYEKEE (reference sequence). The ends lost 4 bases at V and 0 bases at J; junction bases unmatched: 6. The chain's CDR3 is CASSPGTSRSTDTQYF. The CDR3 DNA reads TGTGCCAGCAGCCCCGGGACTAGCAGAAGCACAGATACGCAGTATTTT.

The gene calls are TRBV19 and TRBJ2-1, with a tentative D call TRBD1 (5 bases). Per germline, CDR1 LNHDA and CDR2 SQIVND (reference sequence). There are 16 residues in the CDR3. The V end was cut by 6 bases, the J end by 0 bases, with 15 bases between. CDR3 protein: CASSPWGRSSYNEQFF. In DNA, the CDR3 is TGTGCCAGTAGCCCCTGGGGCAGAAGCTCCTACAATGAGCAGTTCTTC.